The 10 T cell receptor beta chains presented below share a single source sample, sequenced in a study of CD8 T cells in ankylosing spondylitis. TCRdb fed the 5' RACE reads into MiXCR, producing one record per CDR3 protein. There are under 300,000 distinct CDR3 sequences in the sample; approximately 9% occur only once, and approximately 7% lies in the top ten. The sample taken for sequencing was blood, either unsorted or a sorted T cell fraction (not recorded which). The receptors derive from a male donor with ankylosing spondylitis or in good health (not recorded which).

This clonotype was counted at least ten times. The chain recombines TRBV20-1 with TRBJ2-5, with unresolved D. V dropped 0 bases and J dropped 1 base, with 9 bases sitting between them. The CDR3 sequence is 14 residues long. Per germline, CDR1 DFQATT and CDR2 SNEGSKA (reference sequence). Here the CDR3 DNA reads TGCAGTGCTAGAGATTCTGTATTCCAAGAGACCCAGTACTTC. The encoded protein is CSARDSVFQETQYF.

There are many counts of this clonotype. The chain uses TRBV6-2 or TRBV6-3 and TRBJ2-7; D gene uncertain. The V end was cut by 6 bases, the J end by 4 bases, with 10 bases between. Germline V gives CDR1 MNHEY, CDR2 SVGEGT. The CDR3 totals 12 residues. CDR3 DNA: TGTGCCAGCAGCCCCCGGCCATACGAGCAGTACTTC. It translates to CASSPRPYEQYF.

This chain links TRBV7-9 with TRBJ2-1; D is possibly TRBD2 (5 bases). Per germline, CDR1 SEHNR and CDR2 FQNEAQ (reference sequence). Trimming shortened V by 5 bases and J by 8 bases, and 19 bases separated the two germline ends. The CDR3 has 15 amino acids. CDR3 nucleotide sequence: TGTGCCAGCAGCATCCTTTCGGGAATTGTAGATGAGCAGTTCTTC. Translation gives CASSILSGIVDEQFF.

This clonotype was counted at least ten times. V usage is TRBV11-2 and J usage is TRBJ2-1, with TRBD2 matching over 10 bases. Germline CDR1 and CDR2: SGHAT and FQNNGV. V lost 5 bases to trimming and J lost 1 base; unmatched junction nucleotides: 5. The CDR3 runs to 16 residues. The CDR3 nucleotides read TGTGCCAGCAGCGACCCTAGCGGGGGATCCTACAATGAGCAGTTCTTC. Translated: CASSDPSGGSYNEQFF.

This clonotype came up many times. CDR3 sequence: CASSPRQGWSDTEAFF. The CDR3 nucleotides read TGTGCCAGCAGCCCCCGACAGGGTTGGTCGGACACTGAAGCTTTCTTT. The chain employs TRBV5-5 and TRBJ1-1; 7 positions agree with TRBD1. The CDR3 has 16 amino acids. Germline loops: CDR1 SGHKS, CDR2 YYEKEE (reference sequence). V lost 4 bases, J lost 3 bases, and 12 bases stayed unmatched.

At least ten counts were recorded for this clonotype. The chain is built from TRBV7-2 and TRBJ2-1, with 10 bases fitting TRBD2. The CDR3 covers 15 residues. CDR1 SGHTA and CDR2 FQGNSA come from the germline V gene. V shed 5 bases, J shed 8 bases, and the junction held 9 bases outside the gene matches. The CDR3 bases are TGTGCCAGCAGCCCGACTAGCGGGCGATGGGATGAGCAGTTCTTC. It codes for CASSPTSGRWDEQFF.

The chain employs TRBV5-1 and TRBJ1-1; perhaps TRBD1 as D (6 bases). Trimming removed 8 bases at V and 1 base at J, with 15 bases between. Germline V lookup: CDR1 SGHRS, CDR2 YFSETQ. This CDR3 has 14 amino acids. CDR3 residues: CARGGGTPNTEAFF. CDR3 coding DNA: TGCGCCAGGGGGGGCGGGACACCGAACACTGAAGCTTTCTTT.

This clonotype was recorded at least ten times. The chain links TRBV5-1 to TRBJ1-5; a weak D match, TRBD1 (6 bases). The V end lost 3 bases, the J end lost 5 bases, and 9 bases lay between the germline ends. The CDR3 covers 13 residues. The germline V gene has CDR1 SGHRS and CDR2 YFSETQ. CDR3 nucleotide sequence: TGCGCCAGCAGCTACTCAGGGGATCAGCCCCAGCATTTT. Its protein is CASSYSGDQPQHF. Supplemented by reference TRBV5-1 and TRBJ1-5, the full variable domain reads KAGVTQTPRYLIKTRGQQVTLSCSPISGHRSVSWYQQTPGQGLQFLFEYFSETQRNKGNFPGRFSGRQFSNSRSEMNVSTLELGDSALYLCASSYSGDQPQHFGDGTRLSIL.

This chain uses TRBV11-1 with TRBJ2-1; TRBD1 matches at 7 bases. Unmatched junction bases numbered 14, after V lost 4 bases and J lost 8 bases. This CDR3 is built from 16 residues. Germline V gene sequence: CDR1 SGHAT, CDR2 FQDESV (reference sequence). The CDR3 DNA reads TGTGCCAGCAGCTCGAGGACAGGTCGAATAGGGGATGAGCAGTTCTTC. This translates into CASSSRTGRIGDEQFF.

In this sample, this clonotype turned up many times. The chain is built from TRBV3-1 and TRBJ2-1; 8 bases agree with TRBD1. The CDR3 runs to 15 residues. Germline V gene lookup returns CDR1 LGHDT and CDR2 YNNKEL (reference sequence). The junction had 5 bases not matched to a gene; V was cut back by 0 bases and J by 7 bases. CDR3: CASSQERQGWNEQFF. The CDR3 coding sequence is TGTGCCAGCAGCCAAGAAAGACAGGGGTGGAATGAGCAGTTCTTC.